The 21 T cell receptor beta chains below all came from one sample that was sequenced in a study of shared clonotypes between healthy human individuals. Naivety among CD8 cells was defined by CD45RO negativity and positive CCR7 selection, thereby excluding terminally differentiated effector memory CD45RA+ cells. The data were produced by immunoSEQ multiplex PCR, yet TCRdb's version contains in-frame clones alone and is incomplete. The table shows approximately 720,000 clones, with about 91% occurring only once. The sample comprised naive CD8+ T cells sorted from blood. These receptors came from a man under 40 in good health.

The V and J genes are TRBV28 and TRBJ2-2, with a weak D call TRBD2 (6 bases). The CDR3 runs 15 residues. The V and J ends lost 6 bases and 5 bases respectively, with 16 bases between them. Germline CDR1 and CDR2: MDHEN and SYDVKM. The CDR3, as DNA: TGTGCCAGCAGCTTCGGGGTGGCGGGGACCGGGGAGCTGTTTTTT. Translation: CASSFGVAGTGELFF.

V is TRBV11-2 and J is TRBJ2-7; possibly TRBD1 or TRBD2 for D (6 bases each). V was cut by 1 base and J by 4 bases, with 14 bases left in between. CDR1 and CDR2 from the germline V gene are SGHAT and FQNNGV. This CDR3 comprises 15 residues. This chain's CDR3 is CASSLGRDTYYEQYF. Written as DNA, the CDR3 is TGTGCCAGCAGCTTAGGGAGGGACACCTATTACGAGCAGTACTTC.

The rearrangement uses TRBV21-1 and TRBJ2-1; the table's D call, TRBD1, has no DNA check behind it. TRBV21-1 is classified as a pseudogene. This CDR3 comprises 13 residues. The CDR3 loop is CATSGTGLGEQFF. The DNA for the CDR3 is TGTGCCACCTCCGGGACAGGGTTAGGTGAGCAGTTCTTC.

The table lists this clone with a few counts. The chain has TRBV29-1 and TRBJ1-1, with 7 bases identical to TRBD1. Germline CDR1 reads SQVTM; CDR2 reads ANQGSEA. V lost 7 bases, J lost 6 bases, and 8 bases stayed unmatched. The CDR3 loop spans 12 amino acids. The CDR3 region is CSALQGRAEAFF. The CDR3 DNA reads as TGCAGCGCTCTACAGGGGCGGGCTGAAGCTTTCTTT.

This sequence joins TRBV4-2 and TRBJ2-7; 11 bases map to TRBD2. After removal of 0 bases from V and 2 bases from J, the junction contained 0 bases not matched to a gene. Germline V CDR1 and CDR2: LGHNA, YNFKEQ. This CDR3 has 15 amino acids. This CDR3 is CASSQETSGAYEQYF. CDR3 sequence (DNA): TGTGCCAGCAGCCAAGAGACTAGCGGGGCCTACGAGCAGTACTTC.

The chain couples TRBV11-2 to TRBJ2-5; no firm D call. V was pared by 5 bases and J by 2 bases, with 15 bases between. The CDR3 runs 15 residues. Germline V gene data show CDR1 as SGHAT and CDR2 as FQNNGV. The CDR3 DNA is TGTGCCAGCAGCCCTAGACCGGGTGCGCAAGAGACCCAGTACTTC. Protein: CASSPRPGAQETQYF.

CDR3 nucleotides: TGCGCCAGCCGGAAAGAGGAGACCCAGTACTTC. Its translation: CASRKEETQYF. This chain uses TRBV10-2 with TRBJ2-5; D is unresolved. This CDR3 comprises 11 residues. Trimming pared 8 bases from V and 5 bases from J, leaving 9 bases between. Germline V gene sequence: CDR1 WSHSY, CDR2 SAAADI.

As DNA, the CDR3 is TGCGCCAGCAGCTTGGGGGATTACAATGAGCAGTTCTTC. It is translated as CASSLGDYNEQFF. V gene TRBV5-1 combines with J gene TRBJ2-1; D gene ambiguous. Germline CDR1 and CDR2: SGHRS and YFSETQ. The ends were cut back, 0 bases at V and 4 bases at J, with 5 bases in the middle. The CDR3 loop spans 13 amino acids.

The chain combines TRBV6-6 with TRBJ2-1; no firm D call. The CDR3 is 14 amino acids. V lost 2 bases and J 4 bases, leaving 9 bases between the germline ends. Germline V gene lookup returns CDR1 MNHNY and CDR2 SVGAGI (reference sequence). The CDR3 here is CASSYNARYNEQFF. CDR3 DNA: TGTGCCAGCAGTTACAATGCCAGGTACAATGAGCAGTTCTTC.

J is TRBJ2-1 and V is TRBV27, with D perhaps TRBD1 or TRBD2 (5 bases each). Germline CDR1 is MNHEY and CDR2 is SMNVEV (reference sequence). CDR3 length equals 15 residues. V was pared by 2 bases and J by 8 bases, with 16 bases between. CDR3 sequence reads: CASSLVGIRAHEQFF. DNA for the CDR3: TGTGCCAGCAGTTTAGTCGGGATCAGGGCGCATGAGCAGTTCTTC.

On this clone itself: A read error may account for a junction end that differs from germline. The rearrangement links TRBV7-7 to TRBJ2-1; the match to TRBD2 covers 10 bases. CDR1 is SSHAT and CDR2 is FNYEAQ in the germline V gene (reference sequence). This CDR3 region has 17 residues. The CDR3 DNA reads TGTGCTAGCAGCTTAGGGGGGCGGACTAGCGGTTACAATGAGCAGTTCTTC. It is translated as CASSLGGRTSGYNEQFF. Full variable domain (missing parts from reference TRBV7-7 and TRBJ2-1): GAGVSQSPRYKVTKRGQDVTLRCDPISSHATLYWYQQALGQGPEFLTYFNYEAQPDKSGLPSDRFSAERPEGSISTLTIQRTEQRDSAMYRCASSLGGRTSGYNEQFFGPGTRLTVL.

As DNA, the CDR3 is TGTGCCAGCAGCGGACCGTATGGCTACACCTTC. This sequence encodes CASSGPYGYTF. This rearrangement joins TRBV9 to TRBJ1-2; D remains unclear. V was clipped by 3 bases and J by 5 bases, with 5 bases between them. Germline V lookup: CDR1 SGDLS, CDR2 YYNGEE. CDR3 length: 11 residues. Full variable domain (remainder filled in from reference TRBV9 and TRBJ1-2): DSGVTQTPKHLITATGQRVTLRCSPRSGDLSVYWYQQSLDQGLQFLIQYYNGEERAKGNILERFSAQQFPDLHSELNLSSLELGDSALYFCASSGPYGYTFGSGTRLTVV.

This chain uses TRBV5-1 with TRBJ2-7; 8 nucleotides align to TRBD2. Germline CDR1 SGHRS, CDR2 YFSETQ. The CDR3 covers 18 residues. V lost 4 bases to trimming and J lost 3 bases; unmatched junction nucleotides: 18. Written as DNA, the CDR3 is TGCGCCAGCAGCCCGGGGACTAGTCTAATCTTCGGCTACTACGAGCAGTACTTC. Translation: CASSPGTSLIFGYYEQYF.

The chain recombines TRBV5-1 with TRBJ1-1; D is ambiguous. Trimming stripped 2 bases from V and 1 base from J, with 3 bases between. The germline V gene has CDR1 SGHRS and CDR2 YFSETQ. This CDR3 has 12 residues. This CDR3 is CASSFGNTEAFF. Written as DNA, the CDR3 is TGCGCCAGCAGCTTTGGGAACACTGAAGCTTTCTTT.

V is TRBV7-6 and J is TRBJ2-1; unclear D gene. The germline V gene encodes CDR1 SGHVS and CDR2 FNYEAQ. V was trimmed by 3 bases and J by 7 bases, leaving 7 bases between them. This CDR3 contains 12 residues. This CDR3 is CASSLARNEQFF. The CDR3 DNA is TGTGCCAGCAGCTTGGCGAGGAATGAGCAGTTCTTC.

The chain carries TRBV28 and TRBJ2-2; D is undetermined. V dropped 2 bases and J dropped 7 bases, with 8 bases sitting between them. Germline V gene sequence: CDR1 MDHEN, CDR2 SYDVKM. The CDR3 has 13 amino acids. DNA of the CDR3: TGTGCCAGCAGTTTACTCAGAGGCGGGGAGCTGTTTTTT. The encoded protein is CASSLLRGGELFF.

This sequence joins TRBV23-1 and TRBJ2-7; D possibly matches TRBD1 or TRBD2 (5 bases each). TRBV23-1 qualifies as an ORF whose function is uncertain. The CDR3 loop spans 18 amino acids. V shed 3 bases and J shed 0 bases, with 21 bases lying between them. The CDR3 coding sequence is TGCGCCAGCAGTCATCGACCGACCGGGACGGAGAGCTCCTACGAGCAGTACTTC. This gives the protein CASSHRPTGTESSYEQYF.

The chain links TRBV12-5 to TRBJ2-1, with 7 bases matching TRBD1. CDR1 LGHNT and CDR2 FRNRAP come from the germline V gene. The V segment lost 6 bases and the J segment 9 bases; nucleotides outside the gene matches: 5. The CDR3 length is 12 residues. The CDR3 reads CASGLTGSEQFF. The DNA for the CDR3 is TGTGCTAGTGGCTTGACAGGGAGTGAGCAGTTCTTC.

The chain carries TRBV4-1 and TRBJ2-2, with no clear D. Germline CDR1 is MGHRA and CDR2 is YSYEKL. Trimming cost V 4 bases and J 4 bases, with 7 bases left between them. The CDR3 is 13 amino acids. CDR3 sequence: CASSPFPTGELFF. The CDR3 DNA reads TGCGCCAGCAGCCCGTTTCCCACCGGGGAGCTGTTTTTT.

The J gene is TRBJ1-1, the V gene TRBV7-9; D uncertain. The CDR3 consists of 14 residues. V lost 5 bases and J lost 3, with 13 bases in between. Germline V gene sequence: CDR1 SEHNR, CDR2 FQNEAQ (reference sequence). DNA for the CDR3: TGTGCCAGCAGCCTACCACGTAAGGACACTGAAGCTTTCTTT. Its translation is CASSLPRKDTEAFF.

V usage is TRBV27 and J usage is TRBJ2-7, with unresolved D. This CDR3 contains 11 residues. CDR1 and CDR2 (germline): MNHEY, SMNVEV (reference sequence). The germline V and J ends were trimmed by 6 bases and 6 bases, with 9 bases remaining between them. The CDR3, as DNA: TGTGCCAGCAGATCTGGGATCGAGCAGTACTTC. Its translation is CASRSGIEQYF.